This T cell receptor beta chain stems from a study of Tregs in tolerant kidney transplant recipients (dated by TCRdb to between 2018 and 2020). For context, the study as a whole: The study applied TCRbeta sequencing to find donor-specific regulatory T cells before combined kidney and bone marrow transplantation and then followed those same cells after transplant. TCRbeta repertoire sequencing was used in a few healthy controls to compare several ways of expanding Tregs specific for an allogeneic donor.

Notes on this clone: Its specific antigen is unknown. Base qualities are not provided; no much larger clone lies one nucleotide away.

Findings and caveats that apply to the study as a whole: The most biologically relevant and donor-specific TCRbeta repertoire appeared to be identified by expanding Tregs with activated donor B cells. The study was constrained by small patient numbers, and validation of the findings is required in larger populations and under other immunosuppression protocols. Biological reproducibility was not directly addressed, though technical replication error appeared minimal.

Genomic DNA was extracted from sorted cells with the QIAGEN DNeasy Blood and Tissue Kit for TCRbeta CDR3 sequencing. High-throughput TCRbeta CDR3 sequencing, including PCR amplification with bias correction and internal controls, was performed commercially through immunoSEQ. Under the source paper's analysis protocol: Unique productive TCRbeta sequences were defined by CDR3 nucleotide sequence where primers matched, otherwise by CDR3 amino acid sequence with Vbeta and Jbeta genes. To correct for sorting error, sequences found in more than one sorted population at a frequency ratio of 2:1 or less were discarded, and the remaining shared sequences were assigned to the population with the higher frequency. A sequence counted as donor-reactive if, in CFSE-low cells, the sequence had a frequency of at least 0.01% and was expanded at least 5-fold compared with unstimulated cells. Repertoire divergence was quantified by Jensen-Shannon divergence calculated from the top 100 TCRbeta sequences ranked by frequency. For samples with multiple sequencing runs, sorting error was corrected in each run separately before the runs were combined. TCRdb stores this immuneACCESS table with in-frame sequences only. Part of the clones is absent; in the studies checked, under half of the shortfall reflects unresolved V genes, and no reason is known for the rest. V, J and clone size were drawn from that table, and D and trimming were deduced from the DNA. The sample table holds around 16,000 clones, of which around nine tenths were seen once. The ten largest clones take up around 13% of the sample.

Taken from the germline V gene, the CDR1 and CDR2 loops are SGHTA and FQGNSA. V drops 1 base and J drops 1 base, leaving 10 bases in between. The cysteine opens and the phenylalanine closes a CDR3 of 15 amino acids. The CDR3 DNA has 45 bases and is translated from base 1. Thawed PBMCs were FACS-sorted into unstimulated Tregs (CD4+CD25+CD127-), CD4+ non-Tregs (CD4+CD25-), CD4 cells and CD8 cells. Blood from healthy controls was obtained either as purchased buffy coats or from healthy volunteers. Healthy control blood was processed to PBMCs by Ficoll density gradient and cryopreserved, and patient PBMCs were collected before and after transplant.

Sequencing used CD8+ T cells from blood. This receptor was taken from a human donor in good health. This receptor chain uses TRBV7-2 and TRBJ2-5, with TRBD2 perhaps the D gene, on 6 matching bases. The sequenced DNA: TGTGCCAGCAGCTTAGGCGGCGGGGCCCAAGAGACCCAGTACTTC. It translates as CASSLGGGAQETQYF.